This T cell receptor (beta chain) was captured by sequencing in a study of T-cell memory formation after mild COVID-19 (dated by TCRdb to about 2021). For the wider study: TCR sequence clusters from the two donors were found to be largely donor specific. In a couple of donors, T-cell clones that expanded and contracted after mild COVID-19 were tracked by sequencing TCRalpha and TCRbeta repertoires over time. The cohort was made up of two young adult volunteers, one female and one male, who were previously healthy. Paper-wide results and their limitations: Clones that contracted from day 15 to 85 showed balanced CD4/CD8 phenotypes, whereas a second wave of clones that expanded from day 15 to 37 leaned towards CD4+. Contracting CD4+ clones were located mainly in the CM and EM memory subsets, whereas CD8+ clones were found to be enriched in EMRA. Some responding clones were found in pre-infection memory, which suggests that pre-existing cross-reactive memory T cells took part in the SARS-CoV-2 response. The second-wave clones that peaked on day 37 were not confirmed to be SARS-CoV-2 specific. The study included only a couple of mild cases, and larger cohorts that include severe cases with pre-infection samples were judged to be necessary.

The germline V end is reduced by 4 bases and the J end by 2 bases; junction bases left unmatched: 5. According to the germline V gene, CDR1 reads SGHAT and CDR2 reads FQNNGV. The CDR3 measures 14 amino acids from cysteine to phenylalanine. Only CDR3 DNA is held: 42 bases, read in frame from base 1. This clonotype showed up just a few times. The clone's antigen remains unknown. No base quality information exists; no much larger clone differs at one position. Ficoll-Paque density gradient centrifugation was the method used to isolate PBMCs. The reads were generated on an Illumina NovaSeq 6000. TCRalpha and TCRbeta cDNA libraries were built by 5'RACE with constant-segment primers, adding sample barcodes and unique molecular identifiers. RNA was extracted from every sample with Trizol reagent. The libraries were amplified in two PCR steps, and the second step added a second sample barcode and Illumina TruSeq adapters. The libraries were sequenced on an Illumina NovaSeq using 2 x 150 bp paired-end reads. Processing in the source paper ran as follows. With migec v1.2.7, reads were demultiplexed and then collapsed into UMI-guided consensus sequences. Using mixcr v2.1.11, UMI consensuses were aligned to TRA and TRB V and J templates and then assembled into clonotypes. A clonotype was counted as expanded or contracted only when both edgeR and NoisET called the clonotype significant, with the noise models trained on biological replicates. edgeR calls used a false discovery rate-adjusted p below 0.01 and a log2 fold-change threshold of 1. PCA with hierarchical clustering of max-normalized trajectories of the 1000 most abundant clonotypes was used as exploratory dynamics analysis. Separately sequenced CD4+ and CD8+ repertoires were used to assign a CD4 or CD8 phenotype to each responding clone. TCRdb reprocessed the public reads (quality trimming at Q25 with fastp, clone calling with MiXCR) and kept in-frame beta chains. Rows with a matching CDR3 protein are joined into one entry that keeps the most common DNA and genes. TCRdb's processing, not the study's, gives the V and J calls here. Present in this sample are roughly 250,000 distinct CDR3 sequences, about 15% of which were seen just once. The ten largest account for approximately 3.5% of the sample.

In this chain, TRBV11-2 is recombined with TRBJ2-7; 7 junctional bases match TRBD1. The sequencing input was PBMCs or a T cell subset sorted from them (not recorded which). The sequence came from a man aged 18 to 30 who had mild COVID-19 (a few samples of this study predate the infection). The sample titles of this study are shuffled in the database, so cell type and time point are left out; the donor was told from shared clones. The CDR3 region reads CASSSATGAYEQYF. The nucleotide sequence reads TGTGCCAGCAGCTCGGCAACAGGGGCCTACGAGCAGTACTTC.